This TCR beta chain was recorded in a study of blood T cell repertoires in COVID-19. The assay was immunoSEQ multiplex PCR, and TCRdb's table has in-frame clones only and misses some. The sample includes about 320,000 clones, over 80% seen only once; the top ten take around 9%. Looked up from germline, CDR1 is SGHTA and CDR2 is FQGNSA. Deletions cut 2 bases from V and 4 bases from J, with 11 bases between. CDR3 size: 14 residues. This rearrangement joins TRBV7-2 to TRBJ1-1, with D unclear. Sequencing was performed on PBMCs or T cells enriched from blood (not recorded which). The TCR sequence derives from a woman under 30 who had recovered from COVID-19. CDR3 sequence: CASSLLPGSTEAFF. The CDR3 region has the DNA TGTGCCAGCAGCTTACTACCGGGGTCCACTGAAGCTTTCTTT.